This paragraph reports one TCR beta chain. What it binds is not known. This sample is drawn from a study of shared clonotypes between healthy human individuals. The overall study: CD4 naive and memory got three plates each, CD8 naive two, CD8 memory one. Whole-study results and caveats: The four-donor shared clonotypes exceeded non-shared clonotypes in generation probability, with non-shared ones scoring lower.

This table comes from immunoSEQ multiplex PCR, and its TCRdb copy is limited to in-frame clones, with some not included. Among about a million clones listed, 75% were seen once. The sequence was collected from a man younger than 35 in good health. The material sequenced was memory CD4+ T cells sorted from blood. Regarding subset: CD45RA-negative fraction.

CDR3 DNA sequence: TGTGCCAGCAGCGTCCGGCTAGCGGGAATCAACGAGCAGTACTTC. Translation gives CASSVRLAGINEQYF. The chain carries TRBV9 and TRBJ2-7, with 9 nucleotides matching TRBD2. The CDR3 covers 15 residues. Germline V gene lookup returns CDR1 SGDLS and CDR2 YYNGEE. After removal of 2 bases from V and 5 bases from J, the junction contained 8 bases not matched to a gene.